This paragraph reports one T cell receptor (beta chain). The antigen is unknown. Different DNA sequences within this sample yield the same CDR3. These data come from a study of shared clonotypes between healthy human individuals. Notes on the study in general: Investigators collected only blood, and repertoires in tissues likely differ. Relative to memory subsets, naive subsets generally showed larger estimated richness.

V was shortened by 0 bases and J by 5 bases, with 11 bases between the two germline ends. The CDR3 sequence is 14 residues long. Germline CDR1 and CDR2: SGHRS and YFSETQ. Here immunoSEQ multiplex PCR was the method, and the copy in TCRdb shows in-frame clones only, minus some. The sample holds millions of clones; approximately 90% are singletons and the top ten take 0.13% to 0.15%. Researchers partitioned CD4+ cells into CD45RA+ naive and CD45RA-negative memory subsets. The TCR was taken from a young man in good health. The sequencing input was naive CD4+ T cells sorted from blood. Noted subset: CD45RA+ positively selected. The rearrangement links TRBV5-1 to TRBJ2-5; tentatively, D is TRBD1 or TRBD2 (6 bases each). CDR3 sequence reads: CASSLGGASETQYF. CDR3 nucleotides: TGCGCCAGCAGCTTGGGGGGGGCCAGCGAGACCCAGTACTTC.